This T cell receptor (beta chain) was recovered during a study of cytomegalovirus exposure and HLA in healthy donors (dated by TCRdb to about 2017). Turning to the overall study: In an earlier analysis of some 550 of the donors, 276 Gb of sequence data and 100 million or so unique TCR beta sequences from roughly 190 million T cells were reported. An early release that covered about 600 HLA-typed donors contained 300 to 350 gigabases of sequencing data and tens of millions of unique TCR sequences. Typing coverage differed by locus: A, B, C, DRB1 and DQB1 were typed in roughly 620-630 donors, DQA1 in about 550, DPA1 in some 570, and DPB1 in roughly 450. About 5 DR-DQ haplotypes were handled as single units for association and clustering, since linkage in the cohort was strong. Both class I and class II loci were covered by HLA typing, at four-digit resolution. In an earlier analysis of roughly 580 of the donors, high-throughput TCR beta sequencing was used to judge whether each TCR beta V gene segment behaved as functional or pseudogenic. Among around 400 genotyped donors of the cohort, an average of about 220,000 unique TCR beta nucleotide sequences was sequenced per donor, of which roughly 18% were non-productive. Among the roughly 380 genotyped donors, approximately 77% belonged to the genetic ancestry cluster associated with self-reported Caucasian donors. In a later genetic analysis, genome-wide SNP genotypes for about 55% of the roughly 670 donors were used, and that subset was treated as a discovery cohort. Donor age, sex, ethnicity and CMV serostatus were collected together with the repertoire data. The study profiled the T cell repertoires of about 640 subjects by immunosequencing and related them to cytomegalovirus serostatus. In the later analysis, no new phenotypic data were used to find candidate immune exposures; instead, reliance was placed on TCR beta sequences and their occurrence across donors. The aim of the study was to test whether cataloging public T cell receptors could identify signatures of past pathogen exposure. To study patterns of TCR occurrence, a later analysis re-analyzed previously published TCR beta repertoires from hundreds of donors and added high-resolution HLA genotyping. To predict cytomegalovirus infection status, the study combined high-throughput TCR immunosequencing, statistical association of individual TCRs with disease status, and machine learning. Besides the first cohort of 666 subjects, a separate validation cohort made up of roughly 120 different subjects was used. All discovery cohort repertoires had been generated on a single sequencing platform. The paper as a whole reports these results and caveats: Several of the top co-occurrence clusters appeared to be linked to parvovirus B19, influenza, CMV and Epstein-Barr virus, according to a later analysis. The presence/absence analyses assumed that sequencing depth was roughly uniform across donors, and that assumption may not be true. A cluster of highly shared sequence variants was judged likely to be a technical artifact of the sequencing pipeline. Because the 87-base-pair reads could not distinguish some IMGT-functional V segments, including TRBV6-2 and TRBV6-3, those segments were excluded. Linkage disequilibrium might explain the correlated functional status among segregating V segments, but an unknown experimental factor could not be excluded. The only immune exposure information available for the cohort was CMV serostatus. Only TCR beta chains were sequenced in this cohort, and the absence of alpha or paired-chain data limited detectable features. In a later analysis, HLA-associated TCR beta chains showed more clonal expansion and lower generation probabilities than non-associated chains that were equally common. A few of the identified cytomegalovirus-associated TCR beta chains were confirmed in vitro to be specific for cytomegalovirus antigens. Most CMV-associated TCR beta chains appeared to be HLA-restricted in a later analysis, and the HLA associations seemed to be driven largely by CMV exposure. Broadly in line with IMGT annotations, most TCR beta V segments showed up in productive rearrangements about 87% or about 30% of the time in an earlier analysis of approximately 600 of the donors. A later analysis found that TCR association rates varied across HLA loci, with DRB1 alleles showing the most associated TCRs and HLA-C alleles the fewest. Because counts were too low, 15 to 20 rarely observed V segments, including chromosome 9 orphons, were excluded from the earlier analysis of about 500 of the donors. In the study, approximately 160 TCR beta chains were listed as associated with cytomegalovirus. While some public TCRs were present in many individuals, most TCR sequences turned up only very rarely across donors. A further reported finding was that TCR beta sequences accurately predicted the HLA-A and HLA-B alleles for most subjects in the first cohort. The classifier was reported to diagnose cytomegalovirus status with high specificity and sensitivity in both the original cohort and the validation cohort. HLA typing was unavailable for some donors at each locus, so association tests used only the typed subset. The authors suggested that the approach could potentially be extended to other disease states and immunological phenotypes. Strong co-occurrence of HLA alleles, especially DR and DQ, made assigning TCR associations to individual alleles difficult. V-gene and J-gene trimming of TCR beta chains was associated with a missense DCLRE1C variant in a later genetic analysis, and the association was replicated in an independent cohort. Compared with the approximately 600-donor mean, donors in an Asian-associated ancestry cluster had fewer N-insertions in productive TCRs, according to a later genetic analysis. In a later analysis, around 15,000 TCR beta sequences were associated with specific HLA alleles at a false discovery rate of 0.05.

Concerning this clone: The target of this receptor is not known. Base qualities are not at hand, and no much larger clone is one base apart.

In total, about 650 healthy bone marrow donors made up the cohort. All cohort members were sampled while nominally healthy, although unrecorded immune exposures were likely present. The donor tested CMV seropositive and was one of the 289 seropositive cohort members. A peripheral blood sample was collected from each donor, and TCR beta sequencing was performed on peripheral blood mononuclear cells. The Qiagen DNeasy Blood Extraction Kit was used to extract genomic DNA from the blood cell samples. V lost 5 bases and J lost 4 bases, and the count of bases not matched to a germline gene is 8. Via the germline V gene, CDR1 is SGHAT and CDR2 FQNNGV. The CDR3 spans 16 residues, from the cysteine through the phenylalanine. Solely the CDR3 DNA is kept, with 48 bases framed from the first base. To prepare the library, the immunoSEQ multiplex PCR assay was applied. For the multiplex PCR, a mixture combining 60 forward primers for TCR Vbeta segments and 13 reverse primers for TCR Jbeta segments was used. Amplification of the CDR3 region of rearranged TCR beta genes was performed with a multiplex PCR assay on genomic DNA. Amplified TCR beta libraries were sequenced as 87-base-pair reads on the Illumina HiSeq System. Under the source paper's analysis protocol: Across the 670 or so repertoires, a later analysis counted some 81 million unique TCR beta chains, around 10 million of which were shared by at least two donors. To remove PCR and sequencing errors, raw reads were error-corrected and collapsed into unique sequences using a nearest-neighbor algorithm that merged closely related sequences. V, D and J gene segments were assigned by aligning CDR3 sequences to IMGT reference sequences. For a sequence to be retained, a match of at least six nucleotides was required to both a V gene segment and a J gene segment. A rearrangement was called productive if the CDR3 had no stop codons and remained in frame with V and J, and every other rearrangement was called non-productive. CDR3 was defined according to IMGT convention as the region running from the second conserved V-encoded cysteine to the conserved J-encoded phenylalanine. Sequences without an unambiguous match to a single V gene segment were excluded from the earlier analysis of a few hundred of the donors. In an earlier analysis of a few hundred of the donors, V segments were called functional above 56.7% productive rearrangements and were called segregating when the between-donor standard deviation exceeded 5%. A statistical classification framework was built for diagnosing cytomegalovirus status from the catalog of TCR beta chain sequences. In a later analysis, V and J genes were assigned by comparing TCR nucleotide sequences against IMGT/GENE-DB human TR gene sequences. In a later analysis, CDR3 sequences and most-parsimonious VDJ recombination scenarios were assigned using the TCRdist pipeline. In a later analysis, each TCR beta chain was defined by its CDR3 amino acid sequence together with its V-gene family, and reads lacking a unique V-gene family were excluded. As a way to deal with suspected cross-contamination and a sequencing artifact, a later analysis dropped roughly 600 nucleotide sequences that were highly shared and had low generation probability. In a later analysis, a clonal expansion index was calculated for each public chain from normalized within-repertoire ranks of inferred template counts. A later analysis computed generation probabilities with a VDJ recombination model fitted to out-of-frame rearrangements, and checked the results against IGoR. A later analysis scored TCR-TCR, TCR-HLA and TCR-CMV co-occurrence with hypergeometric tests, applying a repertoire-size bias correction to TCR pairs. In a later analysis, false discovery rates were estimated by permuting HLA or CMV assignments 20 times. A later analysis grouped co-occurring TCRs with DBSCAN, adding TCRdist sequence similarity when clustering within HLA-allele-positive subsets. Repertoires with fewer than 30,000 or more than 120,000 public chains were left out of co-occurrence clustering, as were five repertoires with anomalous nucleotide sharing. TCRdb took over this immuneACCESS table, retaining in-frame rearrangements with V and J assigned. Such tables are incomplete; in checked studies, under half of the missing clones stem from an unresolved V gene, and the remainder is unexplained. The V and J calls and clone size come from that table; D and trimming were worked out from the DNA. Present in this sample are around 90,000 clones, around 86% of which were seen just once. The ten largest clonotypes hold around a tenth of the sample.

The sequence links TRBV11-2 to TRBJ2-7; TRBD2 fits 13 bases in the junction. This sequence originates from a man aged 25 to 45 in good health and CMV-seropositive. The specimen sequenced was PBMCs. The nucleotide sequence reads TGTGCCAGCAGCCTACTAGCGGGAGGGCCGTCATACGAGCAGTACTTC. Protein translation: CASSLLAGGPSYEQYF.